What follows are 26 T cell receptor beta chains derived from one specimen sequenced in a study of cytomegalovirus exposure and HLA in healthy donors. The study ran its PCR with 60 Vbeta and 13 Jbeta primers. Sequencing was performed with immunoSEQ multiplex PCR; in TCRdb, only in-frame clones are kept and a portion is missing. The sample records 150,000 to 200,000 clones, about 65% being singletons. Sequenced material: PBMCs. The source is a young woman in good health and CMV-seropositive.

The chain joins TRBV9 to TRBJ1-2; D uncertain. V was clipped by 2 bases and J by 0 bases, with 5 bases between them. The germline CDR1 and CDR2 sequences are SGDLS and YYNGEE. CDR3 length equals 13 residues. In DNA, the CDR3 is TGTGCCAGCAGCGTGACTACTAACTATGGCTACACCTTC. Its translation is CASSVTTNYGYTF.

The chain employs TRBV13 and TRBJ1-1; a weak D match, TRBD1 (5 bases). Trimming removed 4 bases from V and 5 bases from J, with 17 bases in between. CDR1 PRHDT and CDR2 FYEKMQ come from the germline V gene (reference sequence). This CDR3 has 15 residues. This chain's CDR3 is CASSSRGTPGTEAFF. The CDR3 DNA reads TGTGCCAGCAGCTCACGGGGGACGCCGGGGACTGAAGCTTTCTTT.

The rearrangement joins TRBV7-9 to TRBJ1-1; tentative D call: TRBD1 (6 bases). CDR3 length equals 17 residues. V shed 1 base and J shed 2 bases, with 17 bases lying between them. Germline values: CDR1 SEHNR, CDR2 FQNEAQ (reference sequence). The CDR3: CASSLDASGDENTEAFF. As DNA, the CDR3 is TGTGCCAGCAGCTTAGACGCTTCAGGGGACGAAAACACTGAAGCTTTCTTT. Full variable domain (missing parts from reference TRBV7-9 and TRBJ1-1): DTGVSQNPRHKITKRGQNVTFRCDPISEHNRLYWYRQTLGQGPEFLTYFQNEAQLEKSRLLSDRFSAERPKGSFSTLEIQRTEQGDSAMYLCASSLDASGDENTEAFFGQGTRLTVV.

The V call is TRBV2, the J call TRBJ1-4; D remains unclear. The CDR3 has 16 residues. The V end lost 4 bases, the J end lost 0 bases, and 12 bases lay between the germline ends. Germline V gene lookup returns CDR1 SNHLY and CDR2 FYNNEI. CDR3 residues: CASSVEAVATNEKLFF. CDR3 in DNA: TGTGCCAGCAGTGTTGAAGCGGTGGCAACTAATGAAAAACTGTTTTTT.

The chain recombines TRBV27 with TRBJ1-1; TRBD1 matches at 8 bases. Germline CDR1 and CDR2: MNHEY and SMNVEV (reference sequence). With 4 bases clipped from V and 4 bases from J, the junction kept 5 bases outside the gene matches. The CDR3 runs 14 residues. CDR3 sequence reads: CASSYRGEGTEAFF. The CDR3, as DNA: TGTGCCAGCAGTTACAGGGGGGAAGGCACTGAAGCTTTCTTT.

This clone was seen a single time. The CDR3 nucleotides read TGTGCCAGCAGCTTAAAAGCCCCGGACAGGTCAAATCAGCCCCAGCATTTT. Its translation is CASSLKAPDRSNQPQHF. The V gene is TRBV7-3, the J gene TRBJ1-5; 7 nucleotides line up with TRBD1. CDR1 is SGHTA and CDR2 is FQGTGA in the germline V gene. The V segment lost 1 base and the J segment 4 bases; nucleotides outside the gene matches: 10. This CDR3 spans 17 amino acids.

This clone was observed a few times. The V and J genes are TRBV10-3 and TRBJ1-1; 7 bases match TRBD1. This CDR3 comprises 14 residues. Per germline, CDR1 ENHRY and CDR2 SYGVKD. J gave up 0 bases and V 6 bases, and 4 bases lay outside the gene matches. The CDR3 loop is CAIRGQSMNTEAFF. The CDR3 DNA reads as TGTGCCATCAGGGGACAGTCCATGAACACTGAAGCTTTCTTT.

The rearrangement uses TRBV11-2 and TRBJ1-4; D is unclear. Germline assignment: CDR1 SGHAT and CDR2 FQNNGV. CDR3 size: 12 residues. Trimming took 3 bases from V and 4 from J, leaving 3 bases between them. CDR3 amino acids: CASSFLNEKLFF. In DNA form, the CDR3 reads TGTGCCAGCAGCTTTCTTAATGAAAAACTGTTTTTT.

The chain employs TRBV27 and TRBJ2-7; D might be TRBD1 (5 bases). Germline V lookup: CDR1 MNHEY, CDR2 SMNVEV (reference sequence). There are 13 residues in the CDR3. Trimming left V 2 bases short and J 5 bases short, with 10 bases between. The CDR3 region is CASSLAPRDEQYF. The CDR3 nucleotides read TGTGCCAGCAGTTTAGCGCCCAGGGACGAGCAGTACTTC.

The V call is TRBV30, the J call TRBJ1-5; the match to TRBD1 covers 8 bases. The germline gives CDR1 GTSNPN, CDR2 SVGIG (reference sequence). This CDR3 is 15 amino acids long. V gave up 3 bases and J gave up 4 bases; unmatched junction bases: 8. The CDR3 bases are TGTGCCTGGAGCGAATTCAGGGGGCGGAATCAGCCCCAGCATTTT. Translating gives CAWSEFRGRNQPQHF. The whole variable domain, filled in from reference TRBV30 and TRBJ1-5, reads SQTIHQWPATLVQPVGSPLSLECTVEGTSNPNLYWYRQAAGRGLQLLFYSVGIGQISSEVPQNLSASRPQDRQFILSSKKLLLSDSGFYLCAWSEFRGRNQPQHFGDGTRLSIL.

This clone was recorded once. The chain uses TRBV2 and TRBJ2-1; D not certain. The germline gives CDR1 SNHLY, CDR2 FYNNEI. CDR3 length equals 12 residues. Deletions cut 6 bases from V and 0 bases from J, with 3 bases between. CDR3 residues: CASRSSYNEQFF. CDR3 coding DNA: TGTGCCAGCAGGAGCTCCTACAATGAGCAGTTCTTC.

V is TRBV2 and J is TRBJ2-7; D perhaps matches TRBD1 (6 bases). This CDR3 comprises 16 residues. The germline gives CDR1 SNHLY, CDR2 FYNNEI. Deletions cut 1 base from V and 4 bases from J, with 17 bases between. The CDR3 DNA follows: TGTGCCAGCAGTGAAGGTCCCACAGGGTTTGGATACGAGCAGTACTTC. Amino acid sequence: CASSEGPTGFGYEQYF.

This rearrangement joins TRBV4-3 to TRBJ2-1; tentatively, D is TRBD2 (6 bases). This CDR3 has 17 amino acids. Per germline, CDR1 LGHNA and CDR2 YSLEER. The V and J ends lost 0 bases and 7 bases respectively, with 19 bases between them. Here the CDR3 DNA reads TGCGCCAGCAGCCAAGACAGCATCAGGATGGGGGGTAATGAGCAGTTCTTC. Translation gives CASSQDSIRMGGNEQFF.

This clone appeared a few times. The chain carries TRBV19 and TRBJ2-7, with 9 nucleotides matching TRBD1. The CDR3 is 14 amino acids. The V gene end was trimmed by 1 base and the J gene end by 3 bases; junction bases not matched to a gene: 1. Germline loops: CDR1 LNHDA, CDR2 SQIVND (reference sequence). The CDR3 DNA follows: TGTGCCAGTAGTATAGGACAGGGGGTCTACGAGCAGTACTTC. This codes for CASSIGQGVYEQYF.

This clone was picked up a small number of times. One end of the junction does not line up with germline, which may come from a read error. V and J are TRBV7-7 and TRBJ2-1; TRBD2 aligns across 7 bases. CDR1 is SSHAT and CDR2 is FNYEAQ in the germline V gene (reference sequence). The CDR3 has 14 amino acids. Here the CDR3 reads CASSPTSGDNEQFF. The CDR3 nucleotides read TGTGCTAGCAGCCCAACCAGCGGGGACAATGAGCAGTTCTTC.

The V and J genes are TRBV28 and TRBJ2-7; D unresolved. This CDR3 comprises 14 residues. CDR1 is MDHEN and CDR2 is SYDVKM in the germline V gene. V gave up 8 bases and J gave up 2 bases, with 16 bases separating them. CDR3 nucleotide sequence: TGTGCCAGCGGGCTGACACAGATCCCCTACGAGCAGTACTTC. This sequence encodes CASGLTQIPYEQYF.

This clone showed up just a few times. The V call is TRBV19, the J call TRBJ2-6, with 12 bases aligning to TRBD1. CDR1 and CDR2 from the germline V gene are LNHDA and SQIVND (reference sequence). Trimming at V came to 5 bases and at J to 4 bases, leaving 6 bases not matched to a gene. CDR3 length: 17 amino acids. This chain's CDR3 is CASSVGQGAVGANVLTF. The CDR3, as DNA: TGTGCCAGTAGTGTGGGACAGGGGGCGGTAGGGGCCAACGTCCTGACTTTC.

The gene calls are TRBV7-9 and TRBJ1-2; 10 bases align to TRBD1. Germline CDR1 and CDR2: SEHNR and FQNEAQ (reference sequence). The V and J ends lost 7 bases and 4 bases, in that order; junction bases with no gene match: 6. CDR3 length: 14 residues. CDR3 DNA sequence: TGTGCCAGCAACCCGGGACAGGGGCTCTATGGCTACACCTTC. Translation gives CASNPGQGLYGYTF.

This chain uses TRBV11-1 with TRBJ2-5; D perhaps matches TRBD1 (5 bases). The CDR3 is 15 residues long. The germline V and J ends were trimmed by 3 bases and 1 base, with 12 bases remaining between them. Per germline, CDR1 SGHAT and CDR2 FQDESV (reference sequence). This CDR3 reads CASSLVQASQETQYF. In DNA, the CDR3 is TGTGCCAGCAGCTTGGTACAGGCTAGCCAAGAGACCCAGTACTTC.

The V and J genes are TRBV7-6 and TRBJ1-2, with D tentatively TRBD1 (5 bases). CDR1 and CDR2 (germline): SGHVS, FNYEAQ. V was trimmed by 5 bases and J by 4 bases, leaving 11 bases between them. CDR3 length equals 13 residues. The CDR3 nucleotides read TGTGCCAGCAGCCTAGGGGAGACCTATGGCTACACCTTC. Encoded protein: CASSLGETYGYTF.

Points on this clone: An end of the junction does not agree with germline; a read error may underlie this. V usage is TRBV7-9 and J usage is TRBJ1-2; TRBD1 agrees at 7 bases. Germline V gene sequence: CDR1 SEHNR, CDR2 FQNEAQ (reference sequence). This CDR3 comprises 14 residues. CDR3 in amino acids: CASSLVGTDYVYTF. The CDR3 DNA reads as TGTGCCAGCAGCTTAGTTGGGACAGACTATGTCTACACCTTC.

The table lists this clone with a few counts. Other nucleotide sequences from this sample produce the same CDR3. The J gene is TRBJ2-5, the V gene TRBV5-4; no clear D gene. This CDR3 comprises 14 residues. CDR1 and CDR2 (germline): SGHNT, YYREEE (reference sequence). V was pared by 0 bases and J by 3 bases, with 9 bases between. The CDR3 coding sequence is TGTGCCAGCAGCTTGGGCATTAGAGAAGAGACCCAGTACTTC. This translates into CASSLGIREETQYF.

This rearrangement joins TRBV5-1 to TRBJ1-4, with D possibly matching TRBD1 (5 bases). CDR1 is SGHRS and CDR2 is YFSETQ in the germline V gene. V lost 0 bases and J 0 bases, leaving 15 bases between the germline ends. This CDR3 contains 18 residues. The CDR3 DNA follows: TGCGCCAGCAGCTTGGGCCTGATCGGGGGGGCAACTAATGAAAAACTGTTTTTT. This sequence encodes CASSLGLIGGATNEKLFF.

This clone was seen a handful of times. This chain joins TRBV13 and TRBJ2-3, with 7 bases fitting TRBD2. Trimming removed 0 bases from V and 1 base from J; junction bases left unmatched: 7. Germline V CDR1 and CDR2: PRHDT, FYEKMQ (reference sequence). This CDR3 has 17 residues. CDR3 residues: CASSLGEAGWGTDTQYF. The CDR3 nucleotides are TGTGCCAGCAGCTTAGGGGAAGCGGGATGGGGCACAGATACGCAGTATTTT.

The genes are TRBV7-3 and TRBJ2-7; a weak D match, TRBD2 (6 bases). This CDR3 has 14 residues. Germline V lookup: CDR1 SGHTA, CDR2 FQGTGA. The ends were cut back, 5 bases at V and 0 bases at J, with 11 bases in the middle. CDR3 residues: CASSPHGGSYEQYF. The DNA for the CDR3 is TGTGCCAGCAGCCCGCACGGGGGCTCCTACGAGCAGTACTTC. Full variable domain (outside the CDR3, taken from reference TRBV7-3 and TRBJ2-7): GAGVSQTPSNKVTEKGKYVELRCDPISGHTALYWYRQSLGQGPEFLIYFQGTGAADDSGLPNDRFFAVRPEGSVSTLKIQRTERGDSAVYLCASSPHGGSYEQYFGPGTRLTVT.

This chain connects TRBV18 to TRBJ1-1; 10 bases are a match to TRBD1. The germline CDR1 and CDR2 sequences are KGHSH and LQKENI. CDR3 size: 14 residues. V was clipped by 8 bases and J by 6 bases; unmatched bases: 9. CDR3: CASGKGQGSSEAFF. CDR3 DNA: TGTGCCAGCGGAAAGGGACAGGGGAGTTCTGAAGCTTTCTTT.